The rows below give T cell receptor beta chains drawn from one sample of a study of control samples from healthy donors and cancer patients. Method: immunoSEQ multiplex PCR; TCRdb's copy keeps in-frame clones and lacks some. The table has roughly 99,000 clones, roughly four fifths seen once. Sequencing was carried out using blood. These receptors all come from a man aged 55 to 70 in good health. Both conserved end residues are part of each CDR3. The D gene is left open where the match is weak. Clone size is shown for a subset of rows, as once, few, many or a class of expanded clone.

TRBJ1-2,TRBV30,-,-,CAWSDLNGYTF,TGTGCCTGGAGCGACCTAAATGGCTACACCTTC
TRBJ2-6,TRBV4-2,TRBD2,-,CASSQAPTSGAPVLTF,TGTGCCAGCAGCCAAGCACCGACTAGCGGAGCCCCCGTCCTGACTTTC
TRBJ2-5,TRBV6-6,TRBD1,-,CASIDRGFMETQYF,TGTGCCAGCATCGACAGGGGTTTTATGGAGACCCAGTACTTC
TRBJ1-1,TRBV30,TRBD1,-,CAWDRERTEAFF,TGTGCCTGGGACAGGGAACGGACTGAAGCTTTCTTT
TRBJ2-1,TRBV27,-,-,CASSLYGAYNEQFF,TGTGCCAGCAGTTTGTACGGGGCCTACAATGAGCAGTTCTTC
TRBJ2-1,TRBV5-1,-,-,CASSLVGSNEQFF,TGCGCCAGCAGCTTGGTGGGGAGCAATGAGCAGTTCTTC
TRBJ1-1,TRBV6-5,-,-,CASSYQRGASEAFF,TGTGCCAGCAGTTACCAGCGAGGGGCGTCTGAAGCTTTCTTT
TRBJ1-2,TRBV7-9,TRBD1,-,CASSWTGSTGGYTF,TGTGCCAGCAGCTGGACAGGTTCGACGGGTGGCTACACCTTC
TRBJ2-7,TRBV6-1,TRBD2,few,CASSEASGSSYEQYF,TGTGCCAGCAGTGAGGCTAGCGGGAGTAGCTACGAGCAGTACTTC
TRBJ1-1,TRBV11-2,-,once,CASSSYSITLMNTEAFF,TGTGCCAGCAGCTCCTACTCTATCACACTCATGAACACTGAAGCTTTCTTT
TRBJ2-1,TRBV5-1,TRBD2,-,CASSFSGPVSYNEQFF,TGCGCCAGCAGTTTTAGCGGGCCTGTTTCCTACAATGAGCAGTTCTTC
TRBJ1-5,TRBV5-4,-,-,CASSEGLSNQPQHF,TGTGCCAGCAGCGAAGGTTTGTCCAATCAGCCCCAGCATTTT
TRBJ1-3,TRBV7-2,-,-,CASSLGGWTSGNTIYF,TGTGCCAGCAGCTTAGGGGGATGGACCTCTGGAAACACCATATATTTT
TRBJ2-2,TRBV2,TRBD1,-,CASNIWTGRGELFF,TGTGCCAGCAACATCTGGACAGGACGCGGGGAGCTGTTTTTT
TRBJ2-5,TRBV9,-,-,CASSVGAEETQYF,TGTGCCAGCAGCGTAGGTGCGGAAGAGACCCAGTACTTC
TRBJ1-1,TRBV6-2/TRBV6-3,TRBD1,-,CASSYSTGAEAFF,TGTGCCAGCAGTTACTCGACAGGGGCTGAAGCTTTCTTT
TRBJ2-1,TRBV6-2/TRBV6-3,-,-,CASSPGTGFYNEQFF,TGTGCCAGCAGTCCCGGGACGGGATTCTACAATGAGCAGTTCTTC
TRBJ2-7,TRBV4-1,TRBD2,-,CASSQDPSPGTTVEQYF,TGCGCCAGCAGCCAAGACCCCTCCCCCGGGACTACCGTCGAGCAGTACTTC
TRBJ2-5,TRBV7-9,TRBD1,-,CASSRGTAKKYQETQYF,TGTGCCAGCAGCCGAGGGACAGCCAAGAAGTACCAAGAGACCCAGTACTTC
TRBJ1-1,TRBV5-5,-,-,CASSLFNINTEAFF,TGTGCCAGCAGCTTATTTAACATTAACACTGAAGCTTTCTTT
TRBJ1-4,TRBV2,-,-,CASSQTLATNEKLFF,TGTGCCAGCAGCCAAACACTTGCAACTAATGAAAAACTGTTTTTT
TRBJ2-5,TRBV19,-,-,CASSLRRRQSGETQYF,TGTGCCAGTAGTCTACGGCGGCGCCAATCCGGGGAGACCCAGTACTTC
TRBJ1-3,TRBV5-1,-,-,CASSRDRSSGNTIYF,TGCGCCAGCAGCCGTGACAGGAGCTCTGGAAACACCATATATTTT
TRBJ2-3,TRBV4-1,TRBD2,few,CASSHLGGTQYF,TGCGCCAGCAGCCACCTGGGGGGGACGCAGTATTTT
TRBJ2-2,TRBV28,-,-,CASIHHQNTGELFF,TGTGCCAGCATTCACCACCAGAACACCGGGGAGCTGTTTTTT
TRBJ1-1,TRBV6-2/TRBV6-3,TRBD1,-,CASSSQGFGVAEAFF,TGTGCCAGCAGTTCACAGGGGTTCGGTGTCGCTGAAGCTTTCTTT
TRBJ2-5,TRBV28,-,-,CASSQGARETQYF,TGTGCCAGCAGTCAAGGGGCCAGGGAGACCCAGTACTTC
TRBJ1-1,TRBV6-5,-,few,CASSPGPTGTAFF,TGTGCCAGCAGCCCGGGACCCACGGGAACAGCTTTCTTT
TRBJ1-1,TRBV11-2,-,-,CASSLRDGNTEAFF,TGTGCCAGCAGCTTAAGGGATGGGAACACTGAAGCTTTCTTT
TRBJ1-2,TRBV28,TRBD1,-,CASSSSGQGRSGYTF,TGTGCCAGCAGTTCATCGGGACAGGGGAGGAGTGGCTACACCTTC
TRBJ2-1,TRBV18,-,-,CASSPQRNNEQFF,TGTGCCAGCTCACCACAAAGGAACAATGAGCAGTTCTTC
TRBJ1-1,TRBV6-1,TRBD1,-,CASSDTGTAEAFF,TGTGCCAGCAGTGATACCGGGACAGCTGAAGCTTTCTTT
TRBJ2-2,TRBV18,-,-,CASSPLTGELFF,TGTGCCAGCTCACCACTCACCGGGGAGCTGTTTTTT
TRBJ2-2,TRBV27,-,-,CASKGLVVSGELFF,TGTGCCAGCAAGGGCCTAGTAGTCTCCGGGGAGCTGTTTTTT
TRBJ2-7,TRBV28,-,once,CASRRFGTSFRLAWEQYF,TGTGCCAGCAGGAGATTCGGGACGTCATTCAGGTTGGCGTGGGAGCAGTACTTC